Each of the 10 T cell receptor beta chains below was sequenced from the same sample in a study of T-cell reconstitution after alpha-beta-depleted transplantation in children. Construction of the TCRbeta library involved unique molecular identifiers. A single record per CDR3 protein comes from TCRdb applying MiXCR to the PCR reads. The data hold about 410,000 distinct CDR3 sequences, with roughly 22% observed a single time. This specimen was PBMCs from the stem cell graft donor, taken from the stem cell graft. Every receptor here comes from a human donor who donated a stem cell graft to a child with acute myeloid leukemia.

This chain connects TRBV29-1 to TRBJ2-7; 10 nucleotides line up with TRBD1. Trimming at V came to 7 bases and at J to 7 bases, leaving 7 bases not matched to a gene. There are 12 residues in the CDR3. Germline V gene sequence: CDR1 SQVTM, CDR2 ANQGSEA. The CDR3 is CSATGGLREQYF. The DNA of the CDR3 is TGCAGCGCGACAGGGGGCTTGCGGGAGCAGTACTTC.

This clonotype was seen many times. This chain uses TRBV20-1 with TRBJ2-7, with no clear D. V was shortened by 8 bases and J by 6 bases, with 20 bases between the two germline ends. CDR1 is DFQATT, CDR2 SNEGSKA, per germline (reference sequence). CDR3 length: 13 amino acids. DNA for the CDR3: TGCAGTCTCAGTGTGACGGCACGAGGCGAGCAGTACTTC. This codes for CSLSVTARGEQYF.

In its sample, this clonotype was seen a few times. The chain carries TRBV9 and TRBJ2-1; a weak D match, TRBD2 (6 bases). This CDR3 has 16 residues. CDR1 SGDLS and CDR2 YYNGEE come from the germline V gene. V lost 4 bases, J lost 0 bases, and 14 bases lay in between. The CDR3 region is CASSPHPGSSYNEQFF. In DNA, the CDR3 is TGTGCCAGCAGCCCTCATCCCGGGAGCTCCTACAATGAGCAGTTCTTC.

The rearrangement links TRBV28 to TRBJ2-5; D may be TRBD2 (6 bases). The CDR3 is 17 residues long. Trimming removed 0 bases at V and 5 bases at J, with 19 bases between. Germline CDR1 and CDR2: MDHEN and SYDVKM. The CDR3 here is CASSLWSAGKGGETQYF. CDR3 nucleotide sequence: TGTGCCAGCAGTTTATGGTCTGCGGGAAAGGGCGGGGAGACCCAGTACTTC.

In DNA, the CDR3 is TGTGCCAGCAGTACCGACAGGGGATCGCCTTTCTTT. Translating it yields CASSTDRGSPFF. V is TRBV2 and J is TRBJ1-1; 8 bases line up with TRBD1. V shed 5 bases and J 12 bases; nucleotides not matched to a gene: 8. The CDR3 spans 12 residues. Germline V CDR1 and CDR2: SNHLY, FYNNEI.

This chain connects TRBV12-3 or TRBV12-4 to TRBJ1-1; D unresolved. The CDR3 contains 14 residues. With 1 base removed from V and 5 bases from J, the gap between germline ends came to 11 bases. The CDR3 region is CASSLGRRATEAFF. DNA for the CDR3: TGTGCCAGCAGTTTAGGGCGGCGGGCTACTGAAGCTTTCTTT.

V usage is TRBV7-2 and J usage is TRBJ1-3; perhaps TRBD1 as D (6 bases). CDR3 length: 16 residues. Deletions cut 0 bases from V and 2 bases from J, with 11 bases between. The V gene's germline CDR1 is SGHTA and CDR2 FQGNSA. CDR3 residues: CASSLAGRGTGNTIYF. CDR3 bases: TGTGCCAGCAGCTTAGCGGGCAGGGGTACTGGAAACACCATATATTTT.

This clonotype came up a few times. The V and J genes are TRBV20-1 and TRBJ2-7, with TRBD1 identical over 11 bases. The CDR3 is made up of 13 amino acids. Germline V gene sequence: CDR1 DFQATT, CDR2 SNEGSKA (reference sequence). J was trimmed by 5 bases and V by 4 bases; bases with no gene match: 4. CDR3 in amino acids: CSAIRTGGNEQYF. The CDR3 bases are TGCAGTGCTATCAGGACAGGGGGCAACGAGCAGTACTTC.

This clonotype has more than one count but fewer than ten. J is TRBJ2-1 and V is TRBV12-3 or TRBV12-4; TRBD2 matches 16 bases. Trimming took 6 bases from V and 2 from J; bases not matched to a gene: 7. The CDR3 loop spans 18 amino acids. CDR3 sequence: CASRGLAGGPGTYNEQFF. Here the CDR3 DNA reads TGTGCCAGCAGGGGACTAGCGGGAGGGCCAGGAACCTACAATGAGCAGTTCTTC.

The sample holds a few counts of this clonotype. This sequence joins TRBV9 and TRBJ2-4, with TRBD1 matching over 9 bases. This CDR3 has 16 amino acids. CDR1 and CDR2 (germline): SGDLS, YYNGEE. With V trimmed by 0 bases and J by 5 bases, 6 bases remained unmatched. In DNA form, the CDR3 reads TGTGCCAGCAGCGTAGCTGGGACAGGGTACGAAAACATTCAGTACTTC. Amino acids: CASSVAGTGYENIQYF.